Sequencing of this TCR beta chain was carried out in a study of tumor-infiltrating lymphocytes in primary liver carcinoma. Overall study: Productive TCRbeta read yields ran from roughly 3.6 to 7.1 million per sample and were similar between tissues.

The V end lost 6 bases, the J end lost 4 bases, and 15 bases lay between the germline ends. Germline loops: CDR1 SNHLY, CDR2 FYNNEI. This CDR3 is 15 amino acids long. TCR beta cDNA was reverse-transcribed from roughly 0.45 ug of total RNA. The reaction used a constant-region primer and ProtoScript II reverse transcriptase. It was through three nested multiplex PCR rounds of slightly modified ARM-PCR that TCR beta libraries arose. The study ran its first two PCR rounds for approximately 10 cycles each, using TRBV1-TRBV30 forward primers and a C-beta reverse primer. TCRdb itself ran the multiplex PCR reads through MiXCR, one entry per CDR3 protein. The sample contains over 40,000 distinct CDR3 sequences, around 73% of which appear only once. Notes on the study in general: All five tumor regions shared only about 7-25% of top clones. Tumor samples exhibited a significantly greater top-250-clone fraction than blood samples (p = 0.039).

Comments on this clonotype: Antigen: not known. A much larger clonotype is one base distant, so this may be a read error.

Unsorted bulk tissue, roughly 20-33 mg of it, served as the source for co-extraction of RNA and DNA. The sequence was collected from a man in his forties with primary liver carcinoma and hepatitis B virus infection. The chain links TRBV2 to TRBJ2-2, with D perhaps matching TRBD1 (6 bases). The source material was liver tumor tissue from sampling region 5. Subset reported: tumor region T5, tumor centre. CDR3 protein: CASSMTGFITGELFF. The DNA for the CDR3 is TGTGCCAGCAGCATGACAGGTTTTATCACCGGGGAGCTGTTTTTT.